These 13 T cell receptor beta chains came from one sample sequenced in a study of blood T cell repertoires in COVID-19. The protocol was immunoSEQ multiplex PCR, while the TCRdb copy is restricted to in-frame clones and leaves out a portion. Among fewer than 250,000 clones listed, roughly 86% were seen once. Sequences were obtained from peripheral blood. These TCRs come from a man between 60 and 75 years old with acute or convalescent COVID-19.

This CDR3 reads CASSPSGGPRVQFF. DNA for the CDR3: TGTGCCAGCAGCCCTAGCGGGGGCCCCAGGGTGCAGTTCTTC. This chain uses TRBV11-2 with TRBJ2-1; 10 bases fit TRBD2. Germline values: CDR1 SGHAT, CDR2 FQNNGV. There are 14 residues in the CDR3. The V and J ends lost 5 bases and 12 bases, in that order; junction bases with no gene match: 10.

The V call is TRBV6-5, the J call TRBJ1-1; TRBD1 is a possible D gene (5 bases). Germline CDR1 reads MNHEY; CDR2 reads SVGAGI. The CDR3 is 13 amino acids. V dropped 6 bases and J dropped 4 bases, with 12 bases sitting between them. The DNA for the CDR3 is TGTGCCAGCAGCCTGTCGGGGGGCACTGAAGCTTTCTTT. It codes for CASSLSGGTEAFF.

The chain is built from TRBV5-6 and TRBJ2-7, with 12 bases that match TRBD1. Germline CDR1 SGHDT, CDR2 YYEEEE. This CDR3 is 16 amino acids long. J was trimmed by 4 bases and V by 2 bases; bases with no gene match: 7. The CDR3 bases are TGTGCCAGCAGCTTTTTGGGACAGGGGGCGGGATACGAGCAGTACTTC. This translates into CASSFLGQGAGYEQYF.

V gene TRBV2 combines with J gene TRBJ2-1; possible D gene TRBD2, 6 bases. Trimming removed 0 bases at V and 10 bases at J, with 10 bases between. The CDR3 is 13 residues long. The germline CDR1 and CDR2 sequences are SNHLY and FYNNEI. CDR3 loop: CASSEALSGEQFF. CDR3 DNA sequence: TGTGCCAGCAGTGAAGCGCTCAGCGGGGAGCAGTTCTTC.

CDR3 DNA: TGTGCCAGCAGCCGACTTGAAGCACGTGTAGGAGATACGCAGTATTTT. Protein: CASSRLEARVGDTQYF. The genes are TRBV2 and TRBJ2-3; no definite D call. V was pared by 6 bases and J by 5 bases, with 21 bases between. The CDR3 length is 16 residues. Germline CDR1 is SNHLY and CDR2 is FYNNEI.

The genes are TRBV14 and TRBJ1-3, with TRBD1 as a possible D gene (6 bases). The V and J ends lost 0 bases and 0 bases respectively, with 18 bases between them. From germline, CDR1 is SGHDN and CDR2 FVKESK. The CDR3 consists of 19 residues. The CDR3 reads CASSQDLLGAQSSGNTIYF. DNA for the CDR3: TGTGCCAGCAGCCAAGATCTTTTGGGGGCCCAAAGCTCTGGAAACACCATATATTTT.

This clone is a singleton in its sample. This chain connects TRBV2 to TRBJ2-7; 8 bases agree with TRBD1. The CDR3 runs to 14 residues. Germline-derived CDR1 and CDR2 are SNHLY and FYNNEI. After removal of 5 bases from V and 0 bases from J, the junction contained 3 bases not matched to a gene. The CDR3 DNA is TGTGCCAGCAGTACGGACAGGGCCTCCTACGAGCAGTACTTC. This codes for CASSTDRASYEQYF.

The rearrangement uses TRBV11-2 and TRBJ2-2, with TRBD2 identical over 14 bases. CDR3 length: 17 residues. CDR1 and CDR2 from the germline V gene are SGHAT and FQNNGV. V lost 5 bases to trimming and J lost 5 bases; unmatched junction nucleotides: 7. The CDR3 reads CASSRLAGGPGTGELFF. The CDR3, as DNA: TGTGCCAGCAGCCGACTAGCGGGGGGGCCGGGTACCGGGGAGCTGTTTTTT. Supplemented by reference TRBV11-2 and TRBJ2-2, the full variable domain reads EAGVAQSPRYKIIEKRQSVAFWCNPISGHATLYWYQQILGQGPKLLIQFQNNGVVDDSQLPKDRFSAERLKGVDSTLKIQPAKLEDSAVYLCASSRLAGGPGTGELFFGEGSRLTVL.

V usage is TRBV9 and J usage is TRBJ2-1; TRBD2 matches 9 bases. The CDR3 is made up of 15 amino acids. Trimming at V came to 5 bases and at J to 8 bases, leaving 11 bases not matched to a gene. Looked up from germline, CDR1 is SGDLS and CDR2 is YYNGEE. For the CDR3, the DNA is TGTGCCAGCAGTTGGGCTAGCGGGGCCGCCGATGAGCAGTTCTTC. Translation: CASSWASGAADEQFF.

This clone occurred once. The rearrangement links TRBV7-6 to TRBJ2-5; 7 positions agree with TRBD2. V lost 5 bases and J lost 2; bases outside the gene matches: 14. This CDR3 region has 17 residues. Germline V gene lookup returns CDR1 SGHVS and CDR2 FNYEAQ. The CDR3 sequence is CASSPLGLAATQETQYF. The CDR3 bases are TGTGCCAGCAGCCCCCTCGGCCTAGCGGCCACACAAGAGACCCAGTACTTC.

J is TRBJ2-3 and V is TRBV9, with D uncertain. The germline V gene encodes CDR1 SGDLS and CDR2 YYNGEE. The V and J ends lost 2 bases and 5 bases respectively, with 6 bases between them. This CDR3 has 12 amino acids. The CDR3 protein is CASSVDLDTQYF. For the CDR3, the DNA is TGTGCCAGCAGCGTCGACTTAGATACGCAGTATTTT. Drawing the rest from reference TRBV9 and TRBJ2-3, the complete variable domain is DSGVTQTPKHLITATGQRVTLRCSPRSGDLSVYWYQQSLDQGLQFLIQYYNGEERAKGNILERFSAQQFPDLHSELNLSSLELGDSALYFCASSVDLDTQYFGPGTRLTVL.

The rearrangement joins TRBV5-5 to TRBJ2-4; the D gene is possibly TRBD1 (6 bases). This CDR3 contains 15 residues. The germline V gene has CDR1 SGHKS and CDR2 YYEKEE (reference sequence). The V and J ends lost 4 bases and 6 bases respectively, with 17 bases between them. In nucleotides, the CDR3 is TGTGCCAGCAGCACCTACAGGGAAGGAAGAAACATTCAGTACTTC. Amino acids: CASSTYREGRNIQYF.

This chain uses TRBV6-1 with TRBJ2-5, with 8 bases aligning to TRBD2. CDR1 is MNHNS, CDR2 SASEGT, per germline. The CDR3 contains 16 residues. The trim removed 1 base at V and 5 bases at J, leaving 9 bases unmatched. The CDR3 loop reads CASSEGPGGGAETQYF. The CDR3 coding sequence is TGTGCCAGCAGTGAAGGTCCCGGGGGGGGCGCGGAGACCCAGTACTTC.